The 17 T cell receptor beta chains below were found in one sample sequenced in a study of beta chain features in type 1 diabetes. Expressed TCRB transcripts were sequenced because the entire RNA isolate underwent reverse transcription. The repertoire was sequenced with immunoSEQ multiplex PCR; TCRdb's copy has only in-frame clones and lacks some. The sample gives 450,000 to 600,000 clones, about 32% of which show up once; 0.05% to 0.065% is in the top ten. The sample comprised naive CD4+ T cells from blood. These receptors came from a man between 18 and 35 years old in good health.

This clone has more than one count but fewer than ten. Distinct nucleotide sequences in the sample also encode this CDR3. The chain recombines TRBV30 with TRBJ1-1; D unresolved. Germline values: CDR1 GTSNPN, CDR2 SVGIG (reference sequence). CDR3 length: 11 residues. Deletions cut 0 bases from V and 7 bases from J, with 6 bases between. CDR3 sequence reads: CAWSVRVEAFF. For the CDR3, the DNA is TGTGCCTGGAGTGTACGAGTTGAAGCTTTCTTT.

Here the CDR3 DNA reads TGTGCCTGGAGTCCAGCTAGCGGAACCTACAATGAGCAGTTCTTC. It encodes CAWSPASGTYNEQFF. The J gene is TRBJ2-1, the V gene TRBV30; 7 bases agree with TRBD2. J gave up 2 bases and V 2 bases, and 6 bases lay outside the gene matches. The CDR3 has 15 amino acids. Germline V gene data show CDR1 as GTSNPN and CDR2 as SVGIG (reference sequence).

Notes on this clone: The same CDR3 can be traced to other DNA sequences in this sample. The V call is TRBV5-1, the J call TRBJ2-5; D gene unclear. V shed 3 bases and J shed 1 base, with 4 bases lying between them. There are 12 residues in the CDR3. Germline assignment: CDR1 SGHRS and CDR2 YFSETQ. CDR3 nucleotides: TGCGCCAGCAGCTCCACCCAAGAGACCCAGTACTTC. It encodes CASSSTQETQYF.

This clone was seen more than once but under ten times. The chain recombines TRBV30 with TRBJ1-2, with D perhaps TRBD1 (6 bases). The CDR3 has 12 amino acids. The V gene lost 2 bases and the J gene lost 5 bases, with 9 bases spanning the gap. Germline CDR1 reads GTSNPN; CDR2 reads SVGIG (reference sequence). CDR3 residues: CAWSSGAYGYTF. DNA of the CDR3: TGTGCCTGGAGTTCAGGGGCGTATGGCTACACCTTC. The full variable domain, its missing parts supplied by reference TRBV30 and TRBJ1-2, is SQTIHQWPATLVQPVGSPLSLECTVEGTSNPNLYWYRQAAGRGLQLLFYSVGIGQISSEVPQNLSASRPQDRQFILSSKKLLLSDSGFYLCAWSSGAYGYTFGSGTRLTVV.

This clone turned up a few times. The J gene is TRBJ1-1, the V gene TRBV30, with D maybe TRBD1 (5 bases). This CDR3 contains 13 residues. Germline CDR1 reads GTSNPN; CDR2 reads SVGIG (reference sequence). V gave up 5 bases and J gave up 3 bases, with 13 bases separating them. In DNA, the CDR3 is TGTGCCTGGCACCGCGGGGGGTACACTGAAGCTTTCTTT. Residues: CAWHRGGYTEAFF.

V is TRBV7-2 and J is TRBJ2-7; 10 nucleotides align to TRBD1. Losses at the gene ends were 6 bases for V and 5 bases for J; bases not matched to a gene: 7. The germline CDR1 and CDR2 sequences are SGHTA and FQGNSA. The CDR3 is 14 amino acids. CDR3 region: CASRDTGTGDEQYF. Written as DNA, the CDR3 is TGTGCCAGCAGGGACACCGGGACAGGGGACGAGCAGTACTTC.

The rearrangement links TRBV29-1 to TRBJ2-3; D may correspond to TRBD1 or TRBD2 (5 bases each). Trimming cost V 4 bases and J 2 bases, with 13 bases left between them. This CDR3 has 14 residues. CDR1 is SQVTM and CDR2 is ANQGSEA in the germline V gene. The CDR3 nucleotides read TGCAGCGTTGGGGCCGGGACGGCCACAGATACGCAGTATTTT. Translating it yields CSVGAGTATDTQYF.

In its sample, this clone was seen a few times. CDR3 in amino acids: CSVSWSLAGNSYEQYF. In DNA form, the CDR3 reads TGCAGCGTTTCATGGAGTCTAGCGGGAAACTCCTACGAGCAGTACTTC. This rearrangement joins TRBV29-1 to TRBJ2-7, with 9 positions matching TRBD2. The germline CDR1 and CDR2 sequences are SQVTM and ANQGSEA. V shed 5 bases, J shed 0 bases, and the junction held 11 bases outside the gene matches. The length of the CDR3 is 16 residues.

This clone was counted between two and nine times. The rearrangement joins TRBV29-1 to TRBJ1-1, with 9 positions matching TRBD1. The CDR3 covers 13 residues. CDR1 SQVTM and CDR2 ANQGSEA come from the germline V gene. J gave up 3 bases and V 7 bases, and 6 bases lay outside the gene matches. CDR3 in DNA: TGCAGCGGCAGGGACAGGGATCACACTGAAGCTTTCTTT. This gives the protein CSGRDRDHTEAFF.

In DNA form, the CDR3 reads TGTGCCTGGACACGGACTAGCGAAAGAATAGATACGCAGTATTTT. It encodes CAWTRTSERIDTQYF. The chain joins TRBV30 to TRBJ2-3; 9 bases align to TRBD2. The ends lost 4 bases at V and 5 bases at J; junction bases unmatched: 10. Germline V gene data show CDR1 as GTSNPN and CDR2 as SVGIG (reference sequence). This CDR3 spans 15 amino acids.

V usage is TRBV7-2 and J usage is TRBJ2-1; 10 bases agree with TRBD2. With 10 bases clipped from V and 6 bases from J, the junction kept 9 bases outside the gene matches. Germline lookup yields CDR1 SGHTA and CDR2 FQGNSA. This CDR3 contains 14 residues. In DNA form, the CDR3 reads TGTGCCACCAGATTAGCGGGAGGTGGCAATGAGCAGTTCTTC. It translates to CATRLAGGGNEQFF.

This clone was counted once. The CDR3 loop is CASSVVRGSGANVLTF. The CDR3 nucleotides are TGTGCCAGCAGCGTAGTTCGGGGATCTGGGGCCAACGTCCTGACTTTC. The rearrangement joins TRBV9 to TRBJ2-6; weak D call: TRBD2 (5 bases). Trimming removed 0 bases at V and 1 base at J, with 8 bases between. Germline V CDR1 and CDR2: SGDLS, YYNGEE. The CDR3 contains 16 residues.

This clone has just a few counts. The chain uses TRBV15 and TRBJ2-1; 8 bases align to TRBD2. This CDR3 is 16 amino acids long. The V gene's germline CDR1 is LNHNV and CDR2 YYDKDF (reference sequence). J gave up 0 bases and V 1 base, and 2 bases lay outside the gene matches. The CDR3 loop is CATSRGSGSSYNEQFF. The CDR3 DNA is TGTGCCACCAGCAGAGGCAGCGGGAGCTCCTACAATGAGCAGTTCTTC.

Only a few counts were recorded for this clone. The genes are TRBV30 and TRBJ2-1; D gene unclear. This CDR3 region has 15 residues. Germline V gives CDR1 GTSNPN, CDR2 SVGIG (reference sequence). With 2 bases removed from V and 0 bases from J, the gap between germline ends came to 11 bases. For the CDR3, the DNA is TGTGCCTGGAGTAGAAGACATAGCTCCTACAATGAGCAGTTCTTC. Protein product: CAWSRRHSSYNEQFF.

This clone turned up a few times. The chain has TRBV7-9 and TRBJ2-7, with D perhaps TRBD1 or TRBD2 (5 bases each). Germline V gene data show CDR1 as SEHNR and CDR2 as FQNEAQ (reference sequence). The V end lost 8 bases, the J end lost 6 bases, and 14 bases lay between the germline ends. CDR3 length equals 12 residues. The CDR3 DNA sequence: TGTGCCAGCCGAGGGGATACGGGCGAGCAGTACTTC. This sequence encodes CASRGDTGEQYF.

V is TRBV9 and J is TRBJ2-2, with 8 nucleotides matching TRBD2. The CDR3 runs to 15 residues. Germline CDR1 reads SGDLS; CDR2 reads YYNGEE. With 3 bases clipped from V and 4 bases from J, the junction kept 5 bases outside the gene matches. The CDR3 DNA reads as TGTGCCAGCAGCGCCCAGCGGGAGTTCACCGGGGAGCTGTTTTTT. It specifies CASSAQREFTGELFF.

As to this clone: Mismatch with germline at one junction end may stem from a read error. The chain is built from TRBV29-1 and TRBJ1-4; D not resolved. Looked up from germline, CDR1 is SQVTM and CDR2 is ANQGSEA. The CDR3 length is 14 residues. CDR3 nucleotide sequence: TGCAGCGTTCAAGACCTAGGCCTAAATGAAAAACTGTTTTTT. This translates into CSVQDLGLNEKLFF.